The present TCR beta chain was sequenced within a study of blood T cell repertoires in COVID-19. Study-level information: Samples representing acute and convalescent COVID-19 were sourced from the United States, Italy and Spain. In each case, the material was cDNA or gDNA derived from T cells, B-cell-depleted T cells, or PBMCs.

This CDR3 comprises 15 residues. The V gene end was trimmed by 4 bases and the J gene end by 1 base; junction bases not matched to a gene: 7. Per germline, CDR1 SGDLS and CDR2 YYNGEE. Authors' methods: Amplified reference gene primers provided the basis for estimating nucleated cell counts. The method was immunoSEQ multiplex PCR; TCRdb's version includes in-frame clones alone and lacks a portion of them. V, J and clone size are taken as reported in that table, and D and trimming were inferred from the DNA itself. The sample includes about 150,000 clones, 80% to 90% of them seen just once. Seattle patient enrollment occurred during active infection, with longitudinal follow-up thereafter.

This receptor was taken from a woman in her sixties with COVID-19, enrolled during active disease. Sequencing input: peripheral blood. The V gene is TRBV9, the J gene TRBJ2-5; 7 bases line up with TRBD2. The CDR3 sequence is CASSPVGGFQETQYF. The DNA of the CDR3 is TGTGCCAGCAGCCCAGTGGGGGGGTTCCAAGAGACCCAGTACTTC.